This note documents a single TCR beta chain sequence. This clonotype was seen a handful of times. There is no known antigen for this receptor. No base quality values were provided; no much bigger clone lies one nucleotide off. The germline V gene provides CDR1 MNHEY and CDR2 SVGEGT. Trimming accounts for 6 bases at V and 4 bases at J, while the number of junction bases matched to no gene is 11. Spanning cysteine to valine, the CDR3 consists of 15 amino acids. Only the CDR3 part of the read is kept: 45 bases, read in frame from the first base. These data come from a study of T cells after yellow fever vaccination (dated by TCRdb to about 2019). Background for the entire study: The SMART-Seq v4 Ultra Low Input RNA kit was used to prepare libraries from fractions with low cell numbers. Bulk TCR alpha and beta repertoires were sequenced longitudinally to track T-cell clones before and after primary and booster YFV17D yellow fever vaccination. The cohort comprised two healthy male donors, one aged 18 to 30 and one aged 30 to 40 years. Bulk PBMC replicates and cell subsets were isolated from blood drawn at multiple timepoints before and after both primary and secondary immunization. Overall study results and their limits: Computational filtering was needed because FACS-sorted repertoires could contain abundant contaminating clonotypes from the bulk population. Because only two donors were included in the study, the extent to which the findings can be generalized is limited. A small share of clonotypes was detected in both CD4 and CD8 compartments, with the overlap likely arising from convergent recombination. Compared with the primary T-cell response, the secondary T-cell response was faster but weaker, reaching its peak on day 5 rather than on day 15. After the booster, most clones that had expanded after primary vaccination were detected again (around 97% of CD4 and more than 85% of CD8), suggesting broad maintenance of memory.

The sample's treatment or condition label is to be understood as: live attenuated yellow fever vaccine strain. At each blood-draw timepoint, two biological replicates of bulk PBMCs were obtained. PBMCs were isolated from peripheral blood using a standard Ficoll-Paque protocol. TriZol was used to extract RNA from bulk PBMCs, CD4 and CD8 fractions, and dextramer-positive and dextramer-negative fractions. Synthesis of TCR cDNA relied on 5'RACE template switching, a step that introduced a universal primer site along with unique molecular identifiers. Priming of cDNA synthesis was performed from both the TCR alpha and TCR beta constant segments. Library amplification used two PCR steps, and the second PCR step added sample barcodes and sequencing adapters. Libraries were sequenced on Illumina HiSeq 2500 (2x100 bp) or NovaSeq (2x150 bp). On the study's bioinformatics: Reads were demultiplexed and collapsed into UMI consensus sequences with MIGEC, and V(D)J alignment was performed with MiXCR. Clonotypes responding to the vaccine were identified with edgeR on replicate PBMC samples, with the criteria of FDR below 0.01 and a log2 fold change above 5 up to day 15. CD4 or CD8 identity was assigned to each bulk clonotype according to whether the clonotype was present at higher abundance in the sequenced CD4 repertoire or the sequenced CD8 repertoire. The raw public data were reprocessed by TCRdb itself: fastp quality trimming at Q25, MiXCR clonotype calling, in-frame beta chains only. Each entry is one CDR3 protein sequence, shown with its most common DNA and genes. These V and J calls originate from TCRdb's pipeline instead of the authors' own analysis. For this sample there are 450,000 to 550,000 distinct CDR3 sequences; around a fifth appear just once. In total, the top ten clones hold roughly a sixth of the sample.

Sequences were derived from PBMCs, sampled 21 days after the first yellow fever vaccination. The chain is assembled from TRBV6-2 or TRBV6-3 and TRBJ2-7, and TRBD1 matches 8 of the central bases. The receptor's source is a young man who received the YFV17D yellow fever vaccine. CDR3 region: CASSPGQGGYYEQYV. The sequenced DNA: TGTGCCAGCAGCCCCGGACAGGGCGGATATTACGAGCAGTACGTC.